The 16 T cell receptor beta chains listed next were all sequenced from one sample in a study of blood T cell repertoires in COVID-19. TCRdb keeps only in-frame clones here, not all; method: immunoSEQ multiplex PCR. The sample shows over 200,000 clones, around 86% of them seen only once. Sequenced: peripheral blood. The receptor set was obtained from a man older than 75 with acute or convalescent COVID-19.

The chain is built from TRBV24-1 and TRBJ2-5, with 11 bases aligning to TRBD2. The CDR3 is 17 amino acids. Germline CDR1 reads KGHDR; CDR2 reads SFDVKD. With 7 bases clipped from V and 7 bases from J, the junction kept 16 bases outside the gene matches. CDR3 sequence reads: CATSQDGTSGPSVTQYF. The CDR3 DNA reads TGTGCCACCAGCCAAGACGGGACTAGCGGTCCCAGCGTGACCCAGTACTTC.

This chain uses TRBV28 with TRBJ2-2, with 8 bases aligning to TRBD1. The CDR3 totals 16 residues. Germline V gives CDR1 MDHEN, CDR2 SYDVKM. The trim removed 6 bases at V and 5 bases at J, leaving 11 bases unmatched. The CDR3 spells CASRPSGQGRTGELFF. DNA for the CDR3: TGTGCCAGCAGGCCCTCCGGACAGGGAAGAACCGGGGAGCTGTTTTTT.

The V and J genes are TRBV27 and TRBJ2-7, with D possibly matching TRBD2 (5 bases). The germline gives CDR1 MNHEY, CDR2 SMNVEV (reference sequence). The CDR3 contains 13 residues. Trimming pared 3 bases from V and 3 bases from J, leaving 9 bases between. The chain's CDR3 is CASSLGGSYEQYF. The CDR3 nucleotides are TGTGCCAGCAGTTTGGGTGGGAGCTACGAGCAGTACTTC.

This chain joins TRBV24-1 and TRBJ1-2; 10 nucleotides match TRBD1. There are 15 residues in the CDR3. V shed 4 bases, J shed 6 bases, and the junction held 7 bases outside the gene matches. Germline V gene lookup returns CDR1 KGHDR and CDR2 SFDVKD. Written as DNA, the CDR3 is TGTGCCACCAGTGACCTGACAGGGGGCAAGGATGGCTACACCTTC. It codes for CATSDLTGGKDGYTF.

The V gene is TRBV20-1, the J gene TRBJ2-3; TRBD2 aligns across 8 bases. Germline values: CDR1 DFQATT, CDR2 SNEGSKA (reference sequence). With 3 bases clipped from V and 3 bases from J, the junction kept 8 bases outside the gene matches. The CDR3 has 15 amino acids. The CDR3 nucleotides are TGCAGTGCTAGTGTGGGACTAGGGGTGACAGATACGCAGTATTTT. Its translation: CSASVGLGVTDTQYF.

Note on this clone: The germline gene is not matched at one end of the junction; a read error may be the cause. The chain couples TRBV10-2 to TRBJ2-3, with TRBD2 matching over 9 bases. Germline CDR1 reads WSHSY; CDR2 reads SAAADI. CDR3 length equals 14 residues. CDR3 in amino acids: CASSSGTSKDTQYF. The CDR3 nucleotides read TGCGCCAGCAGTTCCGGGACTAGCAAAGATACGCAGTATTTT.

The chain carries TRBV11-2 and TRBJ2-7; D call uncertain. This CDR3 has 15 amino acids. Germline CDR1 is SGHAT and CDR2 is FQNNGV. The V end lost 1 base, the J end lost 0 bases, and 10 bases lay between the germline ends. The DNA for the CDR3 is TGTGCCAGCAGCTTAGGTTATGCGAGCTCCTACGAGCAGTACGTC. This encodes CASSLGYASSYEQYV.

This clone was counted only a few times. J is TRBJ2-7 and V is TRBV5-1; D unresolved. This CDR3 has 15 residues. The V end was cut by 0 bases, the J end by 4 bases, with 14 bases between. Germline lookup yields CDR1 SGHRS and CDR2 YFSETQ. The chain's CDR3 is CASSLVAGGGYEQYF. The CDR3 region has the DNA TGCGCCAGCAGCTTGGTGGCAGGTGGTGGGTACGAGCAGTACTTC.

The CDR3 sequence: CATSDWVAGGVNGDGQFF. The CDR3 DNA is TGTGCCACCAGTGATTGGGTAGCAGGGGGCGTAAATGGCGATGGGCAGTTCTTC. The rearrangement joins TRBV24-1 to TRBJ2-1, with 8 nucleotides matching TRBD1. This CDR3 contains 18 residues. The junction had 20 bases not matched to a gene; V was cut back by 2 bases and J by 12 bases. Germline CDR1 reads KGHDR; CDR2 reads SFDVKD.

The chain joins TRBV18 to TRBJ2-3, with TRBD1 identical over 7 bases. From germline, CDR1 is KGHSH and CDR2 LQKENI. This CDR3 has 11 amino acids. Trimming took 11 bases from V and 6 from J; bases not matched to a gene: 5. The CDR3 coding sequence is TGTGCCTCGCAACAGGGGGATACGCAGTATTTT. Its translation is CASQQGDTQYF.

The CDR3, as DNA: TGCAGCGCAGGAACTAGCGGGTCCTACAATGAGCAGTTCTTC. The encoded protein is CSAGTSGSYNEQFF. The chain recombines TRBV29-1 with TRBJ2-1, with 9 bases lining up with TRBD2. The germline V gene has CDR1 SQVTM and CDR2 ANQGSEA. Trimming at V came to 7 bases and at J to 1 base, leaving 5 bases not matched to a gene. CDR3 length equals 14 residues.

The rearrangement links TRBV27 to TRBJ2-1; weak D call: TRBD2 (6 bases). With 5 bases removed from V and 0 bases from J, the gap between germline ends came to 20 bases. Germline V gene lookup returns CDR1 MNHEY and CDR2 SMNVEV (reference sequence). CDR3 length: 18 amino acids. In nucleotides, the CDR3 is TGTGCCAGCAGTCCATATGCCGGAACGGGACTCTCCTACAATGAGCAGTTCTTC. Protein product: CASSPYAGTGLSYNEQFF.

This chain joins TRBV7-2 and TRBJ1-1; perhaps TRBD1 as D (5 bases). V lost 5 bases, J lost 2 bases, and 12 bases lay in between. Per the germline V gene, CDR1 is SGHTA and CDR2 is FQGNSA. The CDR3 contains 14 residues. The CDR3 sequence: CASSDRDLNTEAFF. The CDR3 nucleotides are TGTGCCAGCAGCGACAGAGATCTAAACACTGAAGCTTTCTTT.

The chain joins TRBV19 to TRBJ2-2; D unclear. Germline V gene data show CDR1 as LNHDA and CDR2 as SQIVND (reference sequence). The CDR3 is made up of 13 amino acids. Trimming left V 2 bases short and J 6 bases short, with 7 bases between. CDR3 bases: TGTGCCAGTAGTATAATGAGCGCCGGGGAGCTGTTTTTT. It translates to CASSIMSAGELFF. The full variable domain, with the rest looked up from reference TRBV19 and TRBJ2-2, is DGGITQSPKYLFRKEGQNVTLSCEQNLNHDAMYWYRQDPGQGLRLIYYSQIVNDFQKGDIAEGYSVSREKKESFPLTVTSAQKNPTAFYLCASSIMSAGELFFGEGSRLTVL.

The chain uses TRBV9 and TRBJ2-2; 10 positions agree with TRBD2. Germline V CDR1 and CDR2: SGDLS, YYNGEE. CDR3 length: 15 amino acids. J lost 7 bases, V lost 2 bases, and 5 bases had no gene match. The CDR3 loop reads CASSVSSGSIGELFF. The CDR3, as DNA: TGTGCCAGCAGCGTCTCTAGCGGGAGTATCGGGGAGCTGTTTTTT.

CDR3 DNA: TGTGCCAGTAGCCCCCGGCGGAACATGAACACTGAAGCTTTCTTT. It translates to CASSPRRNMNTEAFF. The chain has TRBV19 and TRBJ1-1, with D uncertain. V lost 6 bases and J lost 0, with 14 bases in between. This CDR3 spans 15 amino acids. Germline assignment: CDR1 LNHDA and CDR2 SQIVND (reference sequence).